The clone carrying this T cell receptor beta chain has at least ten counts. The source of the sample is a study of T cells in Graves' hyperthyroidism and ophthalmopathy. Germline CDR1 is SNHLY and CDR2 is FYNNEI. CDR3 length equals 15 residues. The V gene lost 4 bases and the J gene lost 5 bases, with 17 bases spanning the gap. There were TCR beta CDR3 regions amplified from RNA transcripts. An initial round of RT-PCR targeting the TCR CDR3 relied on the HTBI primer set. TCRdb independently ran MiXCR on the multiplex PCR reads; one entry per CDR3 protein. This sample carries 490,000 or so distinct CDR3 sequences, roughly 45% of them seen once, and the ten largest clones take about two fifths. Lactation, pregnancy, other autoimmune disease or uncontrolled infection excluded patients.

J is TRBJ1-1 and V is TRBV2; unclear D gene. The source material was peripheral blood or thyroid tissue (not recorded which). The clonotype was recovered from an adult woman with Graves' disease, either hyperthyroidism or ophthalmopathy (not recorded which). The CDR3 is CASSVKNWGGTEAFF. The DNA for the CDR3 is TGTGCCAGCAGTGTCAAGAACTGGGGAGGTACTGAAGCTTTCTTT.